Following are 2 T cell receptor beta chains from one sample sequenced in a study of cytomegalovirus exposure and HLA in healthy donors. With 60 Vbeta and 13 Jbeta primers, the PCR was carried out. Clones were read by immunoSEQ multiplex PCR, and TCRdb kept only the in-frame ones, dropping some. The sample lists 45,000 to 65,000 clones; approximately 82% were seen once. Sequencing was done on a sample of PBMCs. The receptors were gathered from a woman younger than 30 in good health and CMV-seronegative.

The rearrangement links TRBV27 to TRBJ2-7; 14 bases agree with TRBD2. Germline V gene data show CDR1 as MNHEY and CDR2 as SMNVEV (reference sequence). V dropped 5 bases and J dropped 4; count of bases not matched to a gene: 4. This CDR3 is 15 amino acids long. This chain's CDR3 is CASSEGLAGGYEQYF. DNA of the CDR3: TGTGCCAGCAGTGAAGGACTAGCGGGAGGTTACGAGCAGTACTTC.

The rearrangement joins TRBV9 to TRBJ2-7; perhaps TRBD1 as D (7 bases). Germline lookup yields CDR1 SGDLS and CDR2 YYNGEE. V lost 0 bases and J lost 5, with 24 bases in between. The CDR3 spans 18 residues. The CDR3 loop is CASSVVGGYGQGDHEQYF. The CDR3 DNA reads TGTGCCAGCAGCGTAGTAGGAGGGTATGGCCAGGGGGACCACGAGCAGTACTTC.